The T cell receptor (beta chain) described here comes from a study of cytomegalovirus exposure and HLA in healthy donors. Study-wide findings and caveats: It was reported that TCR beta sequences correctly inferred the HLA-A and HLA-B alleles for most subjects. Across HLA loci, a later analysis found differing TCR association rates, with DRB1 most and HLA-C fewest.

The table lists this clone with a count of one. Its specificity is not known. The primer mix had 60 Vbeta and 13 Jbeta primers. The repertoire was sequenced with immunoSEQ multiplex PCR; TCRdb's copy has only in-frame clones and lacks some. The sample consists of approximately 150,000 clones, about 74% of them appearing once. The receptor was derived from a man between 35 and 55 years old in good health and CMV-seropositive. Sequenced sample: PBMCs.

In DNA form, the CDR3 reads TGCAGCGTTGCGTCCGCGGAATATGGTGAAAAACTGTTTTTT. This gives the protein CSVASAEYGEKLFF. The chain couples TRBV29-1 to TRBJ1-4, with D unresolved. Per the germline V gene, CDR1 is SQVTM and CDR2 is ANQGSEA. This CDR3 has 14 residues. Trimming took off 4 bases at V and 7 bases at J, with 16 bases between the two ends.